This T cell receptor beta chain was sequenced for a study of shared clonotypes between healthy human individuals. As for the study in general: A couple of women and a few men aged 18 to 49 made up the donors. Per donor, three plates held CD4 naive cells, three held CD4 memory, two held CD8 naive and one held CD8 memory.

From CD4+ cells came CD45RA+ naive and CD45RA-negative memory subsets. In germline, CDR1 is SGDLS, CDR2 YYNGEE. This CDR3 is built from 17 residues. The V segment lost 0 bases and the J segment 1 base; nucleotides outside the gene matches: 3. The study, taken as a whole, reports: About 5% was the fraction of naive CD4 clonotypes found shared across several donors.

A word on this clone: Its cognate antigen is unknown.

The assay was immunoSEQ multiplex PCR, and TCRdb's table has in-frame clones only and misses some. The sample records about 2.4 million clones, around nine tenths being singletons. Sequences were obtained from naive CD4+ T cells sorted from blood. Subset indicated: CD45RA+ positively selected. This chain connects TRBV9 to TRBJ2-5; 13 bases match TRBD2. The receptor's source is a man aged 18 to 29 in good health. Written as DNA, the CDR3 is TGTGCCAGCAGCGTAGGGACTAGCGGGGGAGCCCAAGAGACCCAGTACTTC. Translation: CASSVGTSGGAQETQYF.